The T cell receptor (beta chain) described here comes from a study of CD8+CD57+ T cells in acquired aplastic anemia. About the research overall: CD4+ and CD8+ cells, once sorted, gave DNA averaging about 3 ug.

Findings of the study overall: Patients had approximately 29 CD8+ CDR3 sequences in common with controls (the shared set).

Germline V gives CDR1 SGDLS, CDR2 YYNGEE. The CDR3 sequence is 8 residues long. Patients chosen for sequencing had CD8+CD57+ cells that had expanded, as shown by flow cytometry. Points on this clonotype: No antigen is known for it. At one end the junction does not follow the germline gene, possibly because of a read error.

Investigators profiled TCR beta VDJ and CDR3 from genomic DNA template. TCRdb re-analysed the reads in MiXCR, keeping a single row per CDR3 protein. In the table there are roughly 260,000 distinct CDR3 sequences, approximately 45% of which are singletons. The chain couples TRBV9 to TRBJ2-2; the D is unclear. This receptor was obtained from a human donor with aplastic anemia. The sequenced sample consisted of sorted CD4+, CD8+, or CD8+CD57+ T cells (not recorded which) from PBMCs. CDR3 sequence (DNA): TGTGCCAGCAGCCCCGGAGATTTT. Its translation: CASSPGDF. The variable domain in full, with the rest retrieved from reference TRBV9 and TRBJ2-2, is DSGVTQTPKHLITATGQRVTLRCSPRSGDLSVYWYQQSLDQGLQFLIQYYNGEERAKGNILERFSAQQFPDLHSELNLSSLELGDSALYFCASSPGDFGEGSRLTVL.